These T cell receptor beta chains were read from a single sample in a study of T cell repertoires in cytomegalovirus infection. TCRdb recomputed calls from the reads with MiXCR, one row per CDR3 protein. In the table there are over 250,000 distinct CDR3 sequences, roughly 24% of which are singletons. The sequencing sample was made of PBMCs. The receptor source for this set is a human donor in good health (CMV status not recorded). Some clones in this sample may be carry-over from other donors' samples. CDR3s include the opening cysteine and the closing phenylalanine or tryptophan. The order of the fields is V gene, D gene, clone size, J gene, CDR3 DNA, CDR3 protein. The D gene is left open where the match is weak. Clone size, where shown, is once, few, many, or a class for clones that have expanded.

v_call: TRBV15
d_call: TRBD2
clone_size: few
j_call: TRBJ2-1
cdr3_nt: TGTGCCACCAGCGTCCCAACCAGCGGGAACTACAATGAGCAGTTCTTC
cdr3_aa: CATSVPTSGNYNEQFF

v_call: TRBV7-6
d_call: NA
clone_size: many
j_call: TRBJ2-5
cdr3_nt: TGTGCCAGCAGCTTTAGTTTTCCCGACGGGGCCTTCCAAGAGACCCAGTACTTC
cdr3_aa: CASSFSFPDGAFQETQYF

v_call: TRBV18
d_call: NA
clone_size: few
j_call: TRBJ2-1
cdr3_nt: TGTGCCAGCTCACCAATGGCGGCGGCAGCGGGTAGTGAGCAGTTCTTC
cdr3_aa: CASSPMAAAAGSEQFF

v_call: TRBV5-4
d_call: TRBD2
clone_size: NA
j_call: TRBJ2-5
cdr3_nt: TGTGCCAGCAGCGGGACTATCAACACCAACCAAGAGACCCAGTACTTC
cdr3_aa: CASSGTINTNQETQYF

v_call: TRBV18
d_call: NA
clone_size: NA
j_call: TRBJ2-7
cdr3_nt: TGTGCCAGCTCAACTTCGGGCCCAACCAGGACCGAGCAGTACTTC
cdr3_aa: CASSTSGPTRTEQYF

v_call: TRBV29-1
d_call: NA
clone_size: NA
j_call: TRBJ2-1
cdr3_nt: TGCAGCGTTGATATGGTTTCGGCCTACAATGAGCAGTTCTTC
cdr3_aa: CSVDMVSAYNEQFF

v_call: TRBV27
d_call: NA
clone_size: many
j_call: TRBJ2-1
cdr3_nt: TGTGCCAGCAGTTTTAGCGGCCATAGGTCCAATGAGCAGTTCTTC
cdr3_aa: CASSFSGHRSNEQFF

v_call: TRBV20-1
d_call: NA
clone_size: NA
j_call: TRBJ1-3
cdr3_nt: TGCAGTGCTAGATCACCTACTACTGGAAACACCATATATTTT
cdr3_aa: CSARSPTTGNTIYF

v_call: TRBV7-2
d_call: NA
clone_size: many
j_call: TRBJ2-3
cdr3_nt: TGTGCCAGCAGCTTAGAAGCGGGCCCCCTCACAGATACGCAGTATTTT
cdr3_aa: CASSLEAGPLTDTQYF

v_call: TRBV29-1
d_call: NA
clone_size: NA
j_call: TRBJ1-2
cdr3_nt: TGCAGCGTTGGGGGGACAAATGGCTACACCTTC
cdr3_aa: CSVGGTNGYTF

v_call: TRBV5-4
d_call: NA
clone_size: NA
j_call: TRBJ1-2
cdr3_nt: TGTGCCAGCAGCTCCTTTACGACCTTAATAGCTAACTATGGCTACACCTTC
cdr3_aa: CASSSFTTLIANYGYTF

v_call: TRBV20-1
d_call: NA
clone_size: few
j_call: TRBJ2-5
cdr3_nt: TGCAGTGCCCAGGACAGTCAAGAGACCCAGTACTTC
cdr3_aa: CSAQDSQETQYF

v_call: TRBV7-2
d_call: TRBD2
clone_size: many
j_call: TRBJ2-7
cdr3_nt: TGTGCCAGCAGCTTCGTAGCGGGAGACTACGAGCAGTACTTC
cdr3_aa: CASSFVAGDYEQYF

v_call: TRBV6-2/TRBV6-3
d_call: NA
clone_size: many
j_call: TRBJ2-2
cdr3_nt: TGTGCCAGCAGTTACATTGGTCCAGGCACCGGGGAGCTGTTTTTT
cdr3_aa: CASSYIGPGTGELFF

v_call: TRBV10-3
d_call: TRBD1
clone_size: few
j_call: TRBJ2-2
cdr3_nt: TGTGCCATCGGAAGACAGGGATCGGGCACCGGGGAGCTGTTTTTT
cdr3_aa: CAIGRQGSGTGELFF

v_call: TRBV6-2/TRBV6-3
d_call: TRBD2
clone_size: few
j_call: TRBJ2-1
cdr3_nt: TGTGCCAGCATGTTAGCGGGATCCTACAATGAGCAGTTCTTC
cdr3_aa: CASMLAGSYNEQFF

v_call: TRBV7-2
d_call: NA
clone_size: many
j_call: TRBJ2-1
cdr3_nt: TGTGCCAGCAGGACTACAGGGTCCTCCTACAATGAGCAGTTCTTC
cdr3_aa: CASRTTGSSYNEQFF

v_call: TRBV27
d_call: NA
clone_size: NA
j_call: TRBJ2-5
cdr3_nt: TGTGCCACCAGGAGGGGGCGAGGGGGCCAAGAGACCCAGTACTTC
cdr3_aa: CATRRGRGGQETQYF

v_call: TRBV20-1
d_call: NA
clone_size: few
j_call: TRBJ2-7
cdr3_nt: TGCAGTGCTCCTTCTCCACGGGAGTGGGAGCAGTACTTC
cdr3_aa: CSAPSPREWEQYF

v_call: TRBV6-5
d_call: NA
clone_size: many
j_call: TRBJ2-7
cdr3_nt: TGTGCCAGCAGTGGAGGGGGCTCCTACGAGCAGTACTTC
cdr3_aa: CASSGGGSYEQYF

v_call: TRBV13
d_call: NA
clone_size: NA
j_call: TRBJ1-2
cdr3_nt: TGTGCCAGCAGCTTGTCGGCGGACAGTTACGGCTACACCTTC
cdr3_aa: CASSLSADSYGYTF

v_call: TRBV6-6
d_call: NA
clone_size: few
j_call: TRBJ1-3
cdr3_nt: TGTGCCAGCACCAAAAGGACGCTGGGAAACACCATATATTTT
cdr3_aa: CASTKRTLGNTIYF

v_call: TRBV7-3
d_call: TRBD1
clone_size: few
j_call: TRBJ1-2
cdr3_nt: TGTGCCAGCAGCCTCGACAGGGGTATGAATGGCTACACCTTC
cdr3_aa: CASSLDRGMNGYTF

v_call: TRBV11-1
d_call: NA
clone_size: many
j_call: TRBJ2-1
cdr3_nt: TGTGCCAGCAGCTTAGGACAGCCCAGCTCCTACAATGAGCAGTTCTTC
cdr3_aa: CASSLGQPSSYNEQFF

v_call: TRBV27
d_call: NA
clone_size: NA
j_call: TRBJ2-3
cdr3_nt: TGTGCCAGCAGTCCGGGGACTGCTTGGGGTACGCAGTATTTT
cdr3_aa: CASSPGTAWGTQYF

v_call: TRBV28
d_call: NA
clone_size: many
j_call: TRBJ2-1
cdr3_nt: TGTGCCAGCAGCTTGGGTGTGATTTACAATGAGCAGTTCTTC
cdr3_aa: CASSLGVIYNEQFF

v_call: TRBV6-1
d_call: NA
clone_size: few
j_call: TRBJ2-3
cdr3_nt: TGTGCCAGCAGTAGGACCGTTCGATCTAGCACAGATACGCAGTATTTT
cdr3_aa: CASSRTVRSSTDTQYF

v_call: TRBV2
d_call: TRBD1
clone_size: NA
j_call: TRBJ2-7
cdr3_nt: TGTGCCAGCAGTCTGTGGACAGGGGAGGTCGAGCAGTACTTC
cdr3_aa: CASSLWTGEVEQYF

v_call: TRBV6-2/TRBV6-3
d_call: NA
clone_size: few
j_call: TRBJ2-2
cdr3_nt: TGTGCCAGCAGACCGTTAGAGGGGGGCCCAACCGGGGAGCTGTTTTTT
cdr3_aa: CASRPLEGGPTGELFF

v_call: TRBV12-3/TRBV12-4
d_call: NA
clone_size: few
j_call: TRBJ1-2
cdr3_nt: TGTGCCAGCAGTTTAGGTCTAGCGGTGCGGGGCTACACCTTC
cdr3_aa: CASSLGLAVRGYTF

v_call: TRBV25-1
d_call: NA
clone_size: many
j_call: TRBJ1-5
cdr3_nt: TGTGCCAGCAGTAACGCAGGGTCTCAGCCCCAGCATTTT
cdr3_aa: CASSNAGSQPQHF

v_call: TRBV6-1
d_call: TRBD1
clone_size: many
j_call: TRBJ1-1
cdr3_nt: TGTGCCAGCAGTGAAAGGAGGGACAGCTCTGAAGCTTTCTTT
cdr3_aa: CASSERRDSSEAFF

v_call: TRBV20-1
d_call: NA
clone_size: NA
j_call: TRBJ2-7
cdr3_nt: TGCAGTGCAAACAGGGTGACTGCCTACGAGCAGTACTTC
cdr3_aa: CSANRVTAYEQYF

v_call: TRBV11-2
d_call: NA
clone_size: NA
j_call: TRBJ2-7
cdr3_nt: TGTGCCAGCAGCTTAGATCACGGCAGCTCCTACGAGCAGTACTTC
cdr3_aa: CASSLDHGSSYEQYF

v_call: TRBV7-2
d_call: NA
clone_size: many
j_call: TRBJ2-6
cdr3_nt: TGTGCCAGCAGCTTGGGGCCCGACGCTGGGGCCAACGTCCTGACTTTC
cdr3_aa: CASSLGPDAGANVLTF

v_call: TRBV6-5
d_call: NA
clone_size: NA
j_call: TRBJ1-2
cdr3_nt: TGTGCCAGCAGTTACTCTTGGCAGGCCAACTATGGCTACACCTTC
cdr3_aa: CASSYSWQANYGYTF

v_call: TRBV20-1
d_call: NA
clone_size: few
j_call: TRBJ2-7
cdr3_nt: TGCAGTGCTAGAGAACAGGGAAGGGGCGAGCAGTACTTC
cdr3_aa: CSAREQGRGEQYF

v_call: TRBV28
d_call: NA
clone_size: many
j_call: TRBJ2-3
cdr3_nt: TGTGCCAGCAGCCGGGACGGCACTACAGATACGCAGTATTTT
cdr3_aa: CASSRDGTTDTQYF

v_call: TRBV5-1
d_call: NA
clone_size: NA
j_call: TRBJ2-2
cdr3_nt: TGCGCCAGCGGGGCCCCGAACACCGGGGAGCTGTTTTTT
cdr3_aa: CASGAPNTGELFF

v_call: TRBV7-2
d_call: TRBD2
clone_size: many
j_call: TRBJ2-3
cdr3_nt: TGTGCCAGCAGCTTATTTGGGGGGGTCGGCACAGATACGCAGTATTTT
cdr3_aa: CASSLFGGVGTDTQYF

v_call: TRBV14
d_call: TRBD2
clone_size: NA
j_call: TRBJ2-7
cdr3_nt: TGTGCCAGCAGCCAAGTTCGGGGGGCCTACGAGCAGTACTTC
cdr3_aa: CASSQVRGAYEQYF

v_call: TRBV19
d_call: TRBD1
clone_size: few
j_call: TRBJ1-2
cdr3_nt: TGTGCCAGTAGAACCACGACAGGGGACGGCTATGGCTACACCTTC
cdr3_aa: CASRTTTGDGYGYTF

v_call: TRBV29-1
d_call: TRBD2
clone_size: NA
j_call: TRBJ2-5
cdr3_nt: TGCAGCGGCCTCGATACGGGAGGCAGGGAAGAGACCCAGTACTTC
cdr3_aa: CSGLDTGGREETQYF

v_call: TRBV27
d_call: NA
clone_size: NA
j_call: TRBJ1-6
cdr3_nt: TGTGCCAGCAGTTTCGGGCTCTCCTATAATTCACCCCTCCACTTT
cdr3_aa: CASSFGLSYNSPLHF

v_call: TRBV4-1
d_call: TRBD1
clone_size: NA
j_call: TRBJ2-7
cdr3_nt: TGCGCCAGCAGCCAAGAGGGGGGACAGGGGCTTGATATCGAGCAGTACTTC
cdr3_aa: CASSQEGGQGLDIEQYF

v_call: TRBV29-1
d_call: NA
clone_size: NA
j_call: TRBJ1-4
cdr3_nt: TGCAGCGTTGCGGACAGCTTTACTAATGAAAAACTGTTTTTT
cdr3_aa: CSVADSFTNEKLFF